This T cell receptor (beta chain) was identified in a study of the immune and genomic landscape of osteosarcoma (dated by TCRdb to about 2020). Background for the entire study: The overall cohort comprised 40 to 50 pediatric and adult patients with high-grade osteosarcoma, with a median age at diagnosis of roughly 25 years (range about 5-85). The cohort was enriched for poor-risk disease, with approximately 75% showing unfavorable pathologic response to standard therapy and about 69% deceased. In the overall cohort, under 65% of patients were male, and localized disease at diagnosis was presented by roughly 80% of patients. Osteosarcoma specimens were profiled with whole genome, RNA and T-cell receptor sequencing plus immunohistochemistry and reverse phase protein arrays so that immunogenic potential could be defined. To characterize the osteosarcoma immunogenomic landscape, TCR sequencing results were integrated with transcriptome, protein array and immunostaining data. The goal of the study was to explain why immune checkpoint inhibitors show limited clinical activity in osteosarcoma. A couple of samples from the same tumor site were contributed by each of three patients. The investigation overall reported the following: Productive TCR clonality was found to be low overall, with an average of 0.09 and a maximum of 0.3, which suggested limited T-cell clonal expansion. Alongside the frozen tumor specimens, matched blood was collected from only a couple of patients. TCR productive clonality was greater in the immune-hot C3 cluster than in the cold C1 cluster, although TCR productive clonality remained low overall. In five cases, the repertoire was dominated by a single hyperexpanded clone, and fewer than 100 T-cell clonotypes were detected in all five cases. Rather than matched normal tissue, external data from normal skin and healthy peripheral blood provided the clonality benchmarks. Sample size was not determined by any statistical method, because osteosarcoma is rare and every possible sample was collected.

TCR beta chain CDR3 regions were immunosequenced with the ImmunoSEQ Assay (Adaptive Biotechnologies). The paper's data handling went like this. TCRB rearrangements, read counts, read proportions and gene usage were exported through the ImmunoSEQ Analyzer platform. T-cell clonality was calculated from productive rearrangements as 1 minus Pielou's evenness. In the clonal space homeostasis analysis, clonotypes were grouped as rare, small, medium, large or hyperexpanded (0.01 to 1 of the repertoire). TCR productive clonality was compared across immune clusters C1, C2 and C3 using the Wilcoxon rank sum test. TCRdb carries this immuneACCESS record with in-frame sequences only. Its versions omit some clonotypes, under half of them owing to an unresolved V gene in the studies checked, with the rest unexplained. Clone size and V and J calls were adopted from that table, with D and trimming inferred from the DNA. This sample has some 700 clones in its table, and approximately 80% of those were observed once. Approximately 5.9% of the sample lies in the top ten.

V lost 1 base and J lost 0 bases; the stretch between them is 10 bases long. Taken from cysteine to phenylalanine, the CDR3 has 16 residues. The sequence is cut down to CDR3 DNA, 48 bases in frame from base 1. The germline V gene yields SGHTA for CDR1 and FQGNSA for CDR2. Specimens were post-treatment primary, local recurrence and metastasis tumors from poor-prognosis patients. Comments on this clone: Its binding antigen is unknown. No much larger clone exists at a distance of one base, and base qualities are not known.

The receptor was derived from a man in his thirties or forties with osteosarcoma. The age is the age at diagnosis. Specimen: primary tumor tissue from the femur. The cell subset or site label here, explained by the study, means: resected primary osteosarcoma tumor. The V and J segments used are TRBV7-2 and TRBJ1-5; a tentative D call is TRBD1 (5 bases match). For the CDR3, the sequence is CASSLVGQISNQPQHF. The base sequence is TGTGCCAGCAGCTTAGTCGGACAAATTAGCAATCAGCCCCAGCATTTT.